Below, 22 T cell receptor beta chains from the same sample are listed, as sequenced in a study of T cell responses to AZD1222 COVID-19 vaccine. The repertoire was sequenced with immunoSEQ multiplex PCR; TCRdb's copy has only in-frame clones and lacks some. This table holds more than 80,000 clones, around 90% found once. Sequenced material: peripheral blood, taken on day 0 of AZD1222 vaccination. The receptors were gathered from an adult in good health.

The rearrangement links TRBV11-3 to TRBJ2-1, with TRBD2 matching over 7 bases. CDR1 is SGHNT and CDR2 is YENEEA in the germline V gene. V lost 0 bases, J lost 1 base, and 9 bases stayed unmatched. The length of the CDR3 is 18 residues. CDR3 amino acids: CASSLDQGGSGSYNEQFF. The CDR3 nucleotides are TGTGCCAGCAGCTTAGATCAGGGCGGGAGTGGGTCCTACAATGAGCAGTTCTTC.

V and J are TRBV19 and TRBJ1-1; TRBD1 agrees at 9 bases. CDR1 is LNHDA, CDR2 SQIVND, per germline (reference sequence). CDR3 length: 16 residues. The J segment lost 1 base and the V segment lost 6 bases, leaving 9 bases of the junction unmatched. The CDR3 coding sequence is TGTGCCAGTAGCCGTAGACAGGGGGAAGGGAACACTGAAGCTTTCTTT. Residues: CASSRRQGEGNTEAFF. The full variable domain, with the rest looked up from reference TRBV19 and TRBJ1-1, is DGGITQSPKYLFRKEGQNVTLSCEQNLNHDAMYWYRQDPGQGLRLIYYSQIVNDFQKGDIAEGYSVSREKKESFPLTVTSAQKNPTAFYLCASSRRQGEGNTEAFFGQGTRLTVV.

The chain has TRBV6-6 and TRBJ2-3, with D hard to call. Germline V gene data show CDR1 as MNHNY and CDR2 as SVGAGI (reference sequence). The CDR3 extends over 13 amino acids. The germline V and J ends were trimmed by 3 bases and 2 bases, with 6 bases remaining between them. The DNA for the CDR3 is TGTGCCAGCAGTTATAGAGACACAGATACGCAGTATTTT. It translates to CASSYRDTDTQYF.

J is TRBJ2-5 and V is TRBV5-6; tentatively, D is TRBD1 (6 bases). Trimming left V 6 bases short and J 4 bases short, with 16 bases between. The CDR3 loop spans 14 amino acids. Per the germline V gene, CDR1 is SGHDT and CDR2 is YYEEEE. CDR3 amino acids: CASMTGRALETQYF. The CDR3 region has the DNA TGTGCCAGCATGACAGGACGGGCACTAGAGACCCAGTACTTC.

This clone appeared a single time. This chain uses TRBV7-9 with TRBJ1-1; D is uncertain. Trimming left V 5 bases short and J 5 bases short, with 12 bases between. There are 13 residues in the CDR3. CDR1 and CDR2 from the germline V gene are SEHNR and FQNEAQ (reference sequence). The CDR3 DNA follows: TGTGCCAGCAGCCCTTTGGGAGGGACTGAAGCTTTCTTT. It is translated as CASSPLGGTEAFF.

The chain has TRBV28 and TRBJ2-7; 8 nucleotides line up with TRBD2. This CDR3 is built from 14 residues. Germline assignment: CDR1 MDHEN and CDR2 SYDVKM. The V and J ends lost 7 bases and 6 bases, in that order; junction bases with no gene match: 11. The CDR3 here is CASNPGGGLSEQYF. The CDR3 DNA is TGTGCCAGCAACCCCGGGGGGGGGCTAAGCGAGCAGTACTTC. Variable domain in full (rest from reference TRBV28 and TRBJ2-7): DVKVTQSSRYLVKRTGEKVFLECVQDMDHENMFWYRQDPGLGLRLIYFSYDVKMKEKGDIPEGYSVSREKKERFSLILESASTNQTSMYLCASNPGGGLSEQYFGPGTRLTVT.

The chain links TRBV6-2 or TRBV6-3 to TRBJ2-1; 7 bases fit TRBD1. The length of the CDR3 is 15 residues. CDR1 and CDR2 (germline): MNHEY, SVGEGT. J lost 2 bases, V lost 2 bases, and 3 bases had no gene match. The DNA of the CDR3 is TGTGCCAGCAGTTACCGACAGGGTGCCTACAATGAGCAGTTCTTC. This gives the protein CASSYRQGAYNEQFF.

V is TRBV30 and J is TRBJ1-4; TRBD1 might be the D (6 bases). The CDR3 consists of 15 residues. The ends were cut back, 2 bases at V and 3 bases at J, with 13 bases in the middle. The germline CDR1 and CDR2 sequences are GTSNPN and SVGIG (reference sequence). This chain's CDR3 is CAWSLRNRANEKLFF. The CDR3 region has the DNA TGTGCCTGGAGTCTACGAAACAGGGCTAATGAAAAACTGTTTTTT.

The chain has TRBV7-6 and TRBJ2-5, with 8 bases that match TRBD2. V lost 2 bases, J lost 5 bases, and 13 bases stayed unmatched. The CDR3 length is 17 residues. Germline V gives CDR1 SGHVS, CDR2 FNYEAQ. The CDR3 DNA is TGTGCCAGCAGCTTAATTCCACGGGGGGGGCGTGGGGAGACCCAGTACTTC. Protein sequence: CASSLIPRGGRGETQYF.

The V and J genes are TRBV13 and TRBJ2-1; D is possibly TRBD2 (5 bases). Per the germline V gene, CDR1 is PRHDT and CDR2 is FYEKMQ (reference sequence). The V gene lost 1 base and the J gene lost 4 bases, with 11 bases spanning the gap. This CDR3 region has 15 residues. Here the CDR3 reads CASSLVSSPYNEQFF. In DNA form, the CDR3 reads TGTGCCAGCAGCTTAGTGTCTAGCCCATACAATGAGCAGTTCTTC.

The rearrangement links TRBV7-9 to TRBJ1-1, with D unclear. The germline V gene encodes CDR1 SEHNR and CDR2 FQNEAQ (reference sequence). V was shortened by 1 base and J by 5 bases, with 5 bases between the two germline ends. The CDR3 contains 12 residues. CDR3 amino acids: CASSLGPTEAFF. Here the CDR3 DNA reads TGTGCCAGCAGCTTAGGACCTACTGAAGCTTTCTTT.

The chain combines TRBV28 with TRBJ2-3; no clear D gene. Looked up from germline, CDR1 is MDHEN and CDR2 is SYDVKM. This CDR3 has 17 amino acids. The V end lost 7 bases, the J end lost 3 bases, and 23 bases lay between the germline ends. DNA of the CDR3: TGTGCCAGCACTCCCTTGGCCCACTCGACCAGTACAGATACGCAGTATTTT. Its translation: CASTPLAHSTSTDTQYF.

The V and J genes are TRBV19 and TRBJ2-2; possibly TRBD1 for D (6 bases). The CDR3 has 17 amino acids. Between the trimmed V and J ends, which lost 3 bases and 1 base, there was a span of 15 bases. The V gene's germline CDR1 is LNHDA and CDR2 SQIVND (reference sequence). The CDR3 DNA reads TGTGCCAGTAGTATGGACAGCTCCGGGATGAACACCGGGGAGCTGTTTTTT. This translates into CASSMDSSGMNTGELFF.

The chain combines TRBV19 with TRBJ1-5; weak D call: TRBD1 (5 bases). The CDR3 is made up of 14 amino acids. Germline lookup yields CDR1 LNHDA and CDR2 SQIVND (reference sequence). V was cut by 6 bases and J by 5 bases, with 14 bases left in between. CDR3 sequence (DNA): TGTGCCAGTAGCTCCCAGGGAATCGATCAGCCCCAGCATTTT. This encodes CASSSQGIDQPQHF.

The chain is built from TRBV7-9 and TRBJ2-3, with 7 bases aligning to TRBD2. The CDR3 extends over 15 amino acids. Germline CDR1 and CDR2: SEHNR and FQNEAQ (reference sequence). V lost 5 bases, J lost 5 bases, and 10 bases stayed unmatched. This CDR3 is CASSTLAALLDTQYF. The CDR3 nucleotides are TGTGCCAGCAGCACCCTAGCGGCCCTACTAGATACGCAGTATTTT.

This clone has only a few counts. The rearrangement links TRBV19 to TRBJ2-1, with 10 bases lining up with TRBD2. J lost 9 bases, V lost 7 bases, and 12 bases had no gene match. The CDR3 length is 15 residues. Germline CDR1 and CDR2: LNHDA and SQIVND (reference sequence). CDR3 protein: CASKEASGSLGEQFF. In DNA, the CDR3 is TGTGCCAGTAAGGAGGCTAGCGGGAGTCTCGGTGAGCAGTTCTTC.

This clone occurred a few times. This sequence joins TRBV25-1 and TRBJ2-3, with D maybe TRBD1 (6 bases). The CDR3 runs to 15 residues. Germline lookup yields CDR1 MGHDK and CDR2 SYGVNS. Between the trimmed V and J ends, which lost 5 bases and 2 bases, there was a span of 14 bases. The CDR3 is CASSSLRGHTDTQYF. Written as DNA, the CDR3 is TGTGCCAGCAGTTCCCTCAGGGGCCACACAGATACGCAGTATTTT.

The chain recombines TRBV27 with TRBJ2-7, with D perhaps being TRBD1 or TRBD2 (5 bases each). V was trimmed by 2 bases and J by 3 bases, leaving 8 bases between them. The CDR3 consists of 13 residues. Germline loops: CDR1 MNHEY, CDR2 SMNVEV (reference sequence). The CDR3 DNA follows: TGTGCCAGCAGTTTAGGGGGTTTCTACGAGCAGTACTTC. This translates into CASSLGGFYEQYF.

The chain has TRBV19 and TRBJ1-5; a possible D gene is TRBD1 (6 bases). V was pared by 6 bases and J by 6 bases, with 15 bases between. The CDR3 spans 14 residues. The V gene's germline CDR1 is LNHDA and CDR2 SQIVND (reference sequence). CDR3 in DNA: TGTGCCAGTAGGGGAACAGGGAGCCGTCAGCCCCAGCATTTT. Translating gives CASRGTGSRQPQHF.

The genes are TRBV5-6 and TRBJ2-2; no reliable D call. The CDR3 spans 15 residues. Per the germline V gene, CDR1 is SGHDT and CDR2 is YYEEEE. V lost 4 bases and J lost 5, with 15 bases in between. CDR3 DNA sequence: TGTGCCAGCAGCCGATGGGGTTTGGGGACCGGGGAGCTGTTTTTT. It encodes CASSRWGLGTGELFF.

J is TRBJ1-5 and V is TRBV27, with D maybe TRBD1 (5 bases). Trimming stripped 4 bases from V and 7 bases from J, with 11 bases between. CDR1 MNHEY and CDR2 SMNVEV come from the germline V gene (reference sequence). The CDR3 is 13 residues long. CDR3 residues: CASSSRWTQPQHF. The CDR3 coding sequence is TGTGCCAGCAGTTCCCGGTGGACACAGCCCCAGCATTTT.

This clone was seen once. The chain links TRBV29-1 to TRBJ1-1; 8 bases match TRBD1. V shed 1 base and J 9 bases; nucleotides not matched to a gene: 7. CDR3 length: 13 amino acids. CDR1 and CDR2 (germline): SQVTM, ANQGSEA. The CDR3 nucleotides read TGCAGCGTTGAAGGACAGGGGTTTGGTAAAGCTTTCTTT. The encoded protein is CSVEGQGFGKAFF.